The T cell receptor (beta chain) described here comes from a study of blood T cells in healthy people across ages (dated by TCRdb to the mid-2010s). For context, the study as a whole: In model experiments, roughly one uniquely barcoded TCR beta cDNA molecule per two T cells was captured by template switching. Using deep sequencing normalized with unique cDNA molecular identifiers, the study measured how TCR beta repertoire diversity changes with age. To avoid experimental bias, donors of different ages were spread randomly across the sequencing lanes. The donors were divided into four age groups: young (average roughly 17 years), middle-aged (about 39), aged (about 61) and long-lived (approximately 74). Two additional independent replicas of 1 million unique cDNA reads from the same blood draw were analyzed for two donors (one aged 18 to 29 and one aged 80 or older). What the work shows at the level of the full study, not this receptor alone: Because the CMV infection status of the donors was unknown, age-related changes in expanded clonotypes may potentially have been confounded. Compared with the aged group, more naive CD4+ T cells, fewer expanded clones and increased TCR diversity were shown by the long-lived group, suggesting age selection. Conclusive comparison of naive and antigen-experienced compartments was prevented by the profiling of bulk unsorted PBMCs. Estimates of total diversity based on one million sequenced T cells were regarded as lower bounds and as underestimates. As age increased, observed TCR beta diversity per million T cells dropped in a roughly linear way, and a significant reduction was already evident by age 40. Observed TCR beta diversity correlated strongly with the percentage of naive T cells measured by flow cytometry.

Of note for this clonotype: Its antigen is currently not known. No base quality information exists; no much larger clone differs at one position.

V and J lose 6 bases and 4 bases, and a span of 13 bases separates them. CDR1 SGHNT and CDR2 YYREEE were looked up in the germline V gene (reference sequence). Spanning cysteine to phenylalanine, the CDR3 consists of 14 amino acids. Solely the CDR3 DNA is kept, with 42 bases framed from the first base. Library construction relied on 5' RACE. The instrument was an Illumina HiSeq 2500. The second PCR ran for about 7 to 11 cycles and used a J-beta primer mix along with a sample-barcoded 5' primer. Each TCR beta cDNA molecule received a unique molecular identifier from a template-switch 5' adaptor carrying 12 random nucleotides. Each sample yielded at least 2.5 million CDR3-containing paired-end reads. The Mint cDNA synthesis kit, primed by a TRBC-specific oligonucleotide, was used to synthesize first-strand cDNA from all RNA. Following uracil-DNA glycosylase treatment, all cDNA underwent a first 18-cycle PCR with the universal primers M1SS and BC2_uni_R. The paper's processing steps were these. For normalization, 1 million high-quality reads, each with a distinct molecular identifier, were randomly selected from each sample. Instead of being binned into consensus sequences, reads with shared molecular identifiers were discarded. MiTCR, with a Q25 quality threshold and the strictest error-elimination algorithm, was used for CDR3 identification, clonotype clustering and error correction. A nonparametric unseen species model with Euler transformation was used to estimate a lower bound on total TCR beta diversity. TCRdb passed the public sequencing reads through fastp at Q25 and MiXCR, retaining productive beta sequences. Records with the same CDR3 protein are collapsed into one entry carrying the most frequent genes and DNA. It is TCRdb's table, rather than the study itself, that gives the V and J calls and clone size. The sample contains roughly 1,500,000 distinct CDR3 sequences, about 43% of them found a single time. 7.9% of the sample rests with the top ten.

Systemically healthy Caucasian individuals from Russia, around 38 in total and aged roughly 6 to 100 years, were included as donors. About 10 milliliters of peripheral blood were drawn from each donor into EDTA-treated Vacutainer tubes. PBMCs were isolated by Ficoll-Paque density-gradient centrifugation, with at least 7 million obtained per sample. Total RNA, at least 5.5 micrograms per sample, was extracted from PBMCs with Trizol reagent. The percentages of naive CD45RAhigh/CD27high T cells were determined by flow cytometry on a PBMC aliquot from every donor. This clonotype originated in a woman under 30 in good health. In this chain, TRBV5-4 is recombined with TRBJ1-4; the D gene is perhaps TRBD1, from 6 matching bases. Sample: blood. In nucleotide form, the sequence is TGTGCCAGCACCCCGGACAGTAATAATGAAAAACTGTTTTTT. The resulting protein is CASTPDSNNEKLFF. This CDR3, with the reference TRBV5-4 and TRBJ1-4 proteins standing in past its ends, gives the full variable domain ETGVTQSPTHLIKTRGQQVTLRCSSQSGHNTVSWYQQALGQGPQFIFQYYREEENGRGNFPPRFSGLQFPNYSSELNVNALELDDSALYLCASTPDSNNEKLFFGSGTQLSVL.